This T cell receptor beta chain derives from a study of blood T cell repertoires in COVID-19. About the research overall: Acute-phase and convalescent COVID-19 samples originated in the United States, Italy and Spain. Sample material is recorded as cDNA or gDNA derived from T cells, B-cell-depleted T cells, or PBMCs.

This clone was observed once. Per the original methods: Estimates of nucleated cell counts were drawn from the amplification of reference gene primers. Clones were sequenced by immunoSEQ multiplex PCR, and TCRdb holds only the in-frame ones, with some missing. V and J calls and clone size follow that table, whereas D and trimming were derived from the DNA. This sample has fewer than 350,000 clones; over 75% occur once, and the top ten carry 9.4%. V lost 5 bases and J lost 6, with 16 bases in between. The CDR3 covers 14 residues. Looked up from germline, CDR1 is LNHDA and CDR2 is SQIVND (reference sequence).

The sample consisted of peripheral blood. This TCR derives from a man aged 18 to 30 with active or convalescent COVID-19. The J gene is TRBJ1-2, the V gene TRBV19; perhaps TRBD1 as D (5 bases). CDR3 bases: TGTGCCAGTAGTTTTCGAGCAGGGTGGAATGGCTACACCTTC. Its protein product is CASSFRAGWNGYTF.